What follows is one TCR beta chain and its context. Its antigen is not identified. The data originate from a study of cytomegalovirus exposure and HLA in healthy donors. The CDR3 runs 17 residues. Trimming left V 0 bases short and J 2 bases short, with 17 bases between. Germline V gives CDR1 LGHNA, CDR2 YNFKEQ. PCR employed 60 Vbeta and 13 Jbeta primers. Data came from immunoSEQ multiplex PCR; TCRdb stores just in-frame clones and leaves some out. The sample includes some 170,000 clones, roughly three quarters of them seen just once. General observations from the study: Many donors carried some public TCRs, although rarity characterized most TCR sequences.

V is TRBV4-2 and J is TRBJ2-7; tentative D call: TRBD2 (5 bases). This TCR was recovered from a man younger than 35 in good health and CMV-seropositive. The material sequenced was PBMCs. In DNA, the CDR3 is TGTGCCAGCAGCCAAGATAGCCCAGCGGCCACAACCTACGAGCAGTACGTC. Amino acid sequence: CASSQDSPAATTYEQYV.